This TCR beta chain was captured in a study of shared clonotypes between healthy human individuals. This clone was counted a single time. Its antigen is still unknown. Study findings and constraints: The small donor group covered limited genetic and exposure diversity.

Profiling relied on immunoSEQ multiplex PCR, and the TCRdb table lists in-frame clones only, not all of them. The data contain roughly 1,000,000 clones, 70% to 80% of them singletons. There are 14 residues in the CDR3. The V end lost 4 bases, the J end lost 5 bases, and 15 bases lay between the germline ends. Germline CDR1 reads SGHRS; CDR2 reads YFSETQ. The sequence came from a young man in good health. Some clones in this sample may be carry-over from other donors' samples. The sequenced sample was memory CD4+ T cells from PBMCs. Subset denoted: CD45RA-negative fraction. This chain connects TRBV5-1 to TRBJ2-5; possibly TRBD2 for D (6 bases). As DNA, the CDR3 is TGCGCCAGCAGCCCCAGGACGGGAGTCGAGACCCAGTACTTC. Protein sequence: CASSPRTGVETQYF.